This T cell receptor beta chain appears in the sequencing data of a study of PD-1 blockade in classical Hodgkin lymphoma. As for this clone: The target antigen is unknown.

Germline assignment: CDR1 SGHRS and CDR2 YFSETQ. The CDR3 is 15 amino acids. The V gene end was trimmed by 0 bases and the J gene end by 8 bases; junction bases not matched to a gene: 6. TCRdb keeps only in-frame clones here, not all; method: immunoSEQ multiplex PCR. The data show around 50,000 clones, around 87% seen once. Study-wide results and caveats: Exclusion covered patients beginning nivolumab under 1 year post-ASCT. Whereas CD4+ TCR diversity had risen significantly by C4D1, CD8+ TCR diversity had not.

As for time point: cycle 4 day 1 (C4D1), after less than 7 weeks of nivolumab. After autologous stem cell transplantation all patients relapsed, and prior brentuximab vedotin exposure differed between cohorts. Best response was recorded as complete response, partial response or progressive disease. The receptor was derived from a human donor with classical Hodgkin lymphoma. The chain has TRBV5-1 and TRBJ2-1; TRBD2 matches at 9 bases. Sequenced material: peripheral blood mononuclear cells (PBMCs), taken before the fourth cycle of nivolumab. For the CDR3, the DNA is TGCGCCAGCAGCTTGGGTAGCGGGGGAGTCCATGAGCAGTTCTTC. Residues: CASSLGSGGVHEQFF.